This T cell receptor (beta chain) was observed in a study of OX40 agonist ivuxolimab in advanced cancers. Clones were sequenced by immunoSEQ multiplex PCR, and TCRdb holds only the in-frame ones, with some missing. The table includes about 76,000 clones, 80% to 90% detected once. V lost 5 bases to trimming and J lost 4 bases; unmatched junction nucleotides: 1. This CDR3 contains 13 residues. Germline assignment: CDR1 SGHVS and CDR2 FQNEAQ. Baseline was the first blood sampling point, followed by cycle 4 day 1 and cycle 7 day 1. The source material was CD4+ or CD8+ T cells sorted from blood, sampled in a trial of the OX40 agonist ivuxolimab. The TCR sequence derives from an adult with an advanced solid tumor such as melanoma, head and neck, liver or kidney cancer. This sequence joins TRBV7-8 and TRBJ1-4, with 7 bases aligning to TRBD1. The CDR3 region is CASSGQVNEKLFF. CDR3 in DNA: TGTGCCAGCAGCGGACAGGTTAATGAAAAACTGTTTTTT.